This T cell receptor beta chain was observed in a study of blood T cell repertoires in COVID-19. Study details: Italy, Spain and the United States were the sources of the convalescent and acute COVID-19 samples. Sources were T cells, B-cell-depleted T cells, or PBMCs; the material itself was cDNA or gDNA.

Authors' processing steps: Estimation of nucleated cell counts relied on the amplification of reference gene primers. Clones were read by immunoSEQ multiplex PCR, and TCRdb kept only the in-frame ones, dropping some. The DNA gave D and trimming, while V, J and clone size come from that table. Seen here are 60,000 to 80,000 clones, 84% observed once, and the top ten hold more than 8%. V lost 3 bases to trimming and J lost 3 bases, with 20 bases between them. Germline CDR1 is GTSNPN and CDR2 is SVGIG (reference sequence). CDR3 length: 16 amino acids. The clonotype comes from a man between 50 and 59 years old with active COVID-19. Source material: peripheral blood. The chain employs TRBV30 and TRBJ2-5; D is perhaps TRBD1 (6 bases). The CDR3 loop reads CAWRERQAGDEETQYF. The CDR3 DNA reads TGTGCCTGGAGGGAACGACAGGCTGGCGACGAAGAGACCCAGTACTTC.